These T cell receptor beta chains were read from a single sample in a study of T cell responses to AZD1222 COVID-19 vaccine. Generated by immunoSEQ multiplex PCR, the TCRdb table keeps only in-frame clones and is missing some. The repertoire consists of about 56,000 clones, with about 86% occurring once and the leading ten covering 6.9%. The sequences come from peripheral blood, collected 28 days after the second AZD1222 dose. The receptors stem from an adult who received the AZD1222 COVID-19 vaccine. CDR3s include the opening cysteine and the closing phenylalanine or tryptophan. D genes are given only for firm matches. Not every row has a clone size; where given, it reads once, few, many or a size class.

V gene: TRBV19
D gene: NA
J gene: TRBJ2-2
clone size: NA
CDR3 DNA: TGTGCCAGTAGTTTCGACAGGGGGGAGCTGTTTTTT
CDR3 protein: CASSFDRGELFF

V gene: TRBV19
D gene: TRBD2
J gene: TRBJ2-1
clone size: once
CDR3 DNA: TGTGCCAGTAGAAGAGGCCTAGCGGGGAGCTCCTACAATGAGCAGTTCTTC
CDR3 protein: CASRRGLAGSSYNEQFF

V gene: TRBV19
D gene: NA
J gene: TRBJ1-5
clone size: NA
CDR3 DNA: TGTGCCAGTAGTCCTCGGCGAGGGGTCGGCAATCAGCCCCAGCATTTT
CDR3 protein: CASSPRRGVGNQPQHF

V gene: TRBV15
D gene: TRBD1
J gene: TRBJ1-6
clone size: NA
CDR3 DNA: TGTGCCACCAGCAGAGATCCCAGGACAGGGTTAAATTCACCCCTCCACTTT
CDR3 protein: CATSRDPRTGLNSPLHF

V gene: TRBV3-1/TRBV3-2
D gene: NA
J gene: TRBJ2-3
clone size: NA
CDR3 DNA: TGTGCCAGCAGCCAGGCGCGGTCATCTTCGCAGTATTTT
CDR3 protein: CASSQARSSSQYF

V gene: TRBV19
D gene: NA
J gene: TRBJ2-1
clone size: NA
CDR3 DNA: TGTGCCACCAACGGATATGAGCAGTTCTTC
CDR3 protein: CATNGYEQFF

V gene: TRBV5-5
D gene: TRBD2
J gene: TRBJ2-1
clone size: NA
CDR3 DNA: TGTGCCAGCAGCTTGAAGGCTAGCGGGGCCTATCACTACAATGAGCAGTTCTTC
CDR3 protein: CASSLKASGAYHYNEQFF

V gene: TRBV5-1
D gene: NA
J gene: TRBJ2-6
clone size: few
CDR3 DNA: TGCGCCAGCAGCCCAGACAGCTCTGGGGCCAACGTCCTGACTTTC
CDR3 protein: CASSPDSSGANVLTF

V gene: TRBV2
D gene: NA
J gene: TRBJ1-2
clone size: NA
CDR3 DNA: TGTGCCAGCAGTGAGGGGACGTCCTATGGCTACACCTTC
CDR3 protein: CASSEGTSYGYTF

V gene: TRBV19
D gene: NA
J gene: TRBJ1-2
clone size: few
CDR3 DNA: TGTGCCAGTAGGAACAGTTATTCCGACAGGTATGCTGGCTACACCTTC
CDR3 protein: CASRNSYSDRYAGYTF

V gene: TRBV12-3/TRBV12-4
D gene: NA
J gene: TRBJ2-1
clone size: NA
CDR3 DNA: TGTGCCAGCAGTTTAAGCGACCTCGATGAGCAGTTCTTC
CDR3 protein: CASSLSDLDEQFF

V gene: TRBV3-1/TRBV3-2
D gene: NA
J gene: TRBJ1-4
clone size: once
CDR3 DNA: TGTGCCAGCAGCCAGCAGACACGTGAAAAACTGTTTTTT
CDR3 protein: CASSQQTREKLFF

V gene: TRBV5-5
D gene: TRBD1
J gene: TRBJ1-4
clone size: NA
CDR3 DNA: TGTGCCAGCAGCTTGGCAGGGGGGATCTACAATGAAAAACTGTTTTTT
CDR3 protein: CASSLAGGIYNEKLFF

V gene: TRBV18
D gene: NA
J gene: TRBJ2-2
clone size: NA
CDR3 DNA: TGTGCCAGCTCGCCCTCCACCGTAAGGAACACCGGGGAGCTGTTTTTT
CDR3 protein: CASSPSTVRNTGELFF

V gene: TRBV30
D gene: NA
J gene: TRBJ1-3
clone size: NA
CDR3 DNA: TGTGCCTGGGACAGCTCTGGAAACACCATATATTTT
CDR3 protein: CAWDSSGNTIYF

V gene: TRBV5-1
D gene: TRBD1
J gene: TRBJ1-2
clone size: NA
CDR3 DNA: TGCGCCAGCAGCGAGACCCCAGGGGGCGCAGATGGCTACACCTTC
CDR3 protein: CASSETPGGADGYTF

V gene: TRBV5-1
D gene: TRBD1
J gene: TRBJ1-2
clone size: NA
CDR3 DNA: TGCGCCAGCTCCCCATTAGGACAGGGCTATGGCTACACCTTC
CDR3 protein: CASSPLGQGYGYTF

V gene: TRBV25-1
D gene: NA
J gene: TRBJ1-3
clone size: NA
CDR3 DNA: TGTGCCAGCAGCCTTAAAGGAGGAAGCTCTGGAAACACCATATATTTT
CDR3 protein: CASSLKGGSSGNTIYF

V gene: TRBV29-1
D gene: TRBD2
J gene: TRBJ2-3
clone size: NA
CDR3 DNA: TGCACCTCGAGGCTAGCGGGGGGGGATACGCAGTATTTT
CDR3 protein: CTSRLAGGDTQYF

V gene: TRBV4-1
D gene: NA
J gene: TRBJ2-7
clone size: NA
CDR3 DNA: TGCGCCAGCAGCCACCCCTCACGGGACATCTCATCGGAGCAGTACTTC
CDR3 protein: CASSHPSRDISSEQYF

V gene: TRBV6-5
D gene: TRBD2
J gene: TRBJ2-7
clone size: NA
CDR3 DNA: TGTGCCAGCAGGGCGACGCTAGCGGGGAATTACGAGCAGTACTTC
CDR3 protein: CASRATLAGNYEQYF

V gene: TRBV19
D gene: TRBD2
J gene: TRBJ2-1
clone size: NA
CDR3 DNA: TGTGCCAGTAGTATGTTCCTAGCGGGTTATACCTACAATGAGCAGTTCTTC
CDR3 protein: CASSMFLAGYTYNEQFF

V gene: TRBV19
D gene: TRBD1
J gene: TRBJ1-6
clone size: NA
CDR3 DNA: TGTGCCAGTAGTACGACAGGGGGAGTGGTTTCACCCCTCCACTTT
CDR3 protein: CASSTTGGVVSPLHF

V gene: TRBV18
D gene: NA
J gene: TRBJ1-2
clone size: NA
CDR3 DNA: TGTGCCAGCTCACCGGCCCGGGACACGAGATATGGCTACACCTTC
CDR3 protein: CASSPARDTRYGYTF

V gene: TRBV15
D gene: TRBD2
J gene: TRBJ2-5
clone size: NA
CDR3 DNA: TGTGCCACCAGCAGAGTGACTAGCGGGAGATCGGAGACCCAGTACTTC
CDR3 protein: CATSRVTSGRSETQYF

V gene: TRBV3-1/TRBV3-2
D gene: TRBD2
J gene: TRBJ2-5
clone size: NA
CDR3 DNA: TGTGCCAGCAGCCAAGCCCCTAGCGGGGGCCTGCAAGAGACCCAGTACTTC
CDR3 protein: CASSQAPSGGLQETQYF

V gene: TRBV30
D gene: NA
J gene: TRBJ1-1
clone size: NA
CDR3 DNA: TGTGCCTGGAGGGTGGGATACACTGAAGCTTTCTTT
CDR3 protein: CAWRVGYTEAFF

V gene: TRBV18
D gene: TRBD1
J gene: TRBJ2-7
clone size: NA
CDR3 DNA: TGTGCCAGCTACCGGGACAGGGGCGACGAGCAGTACTTC
CDR3 protein: CASYRDRGDEQYF

V gene: TRBV11-3
D gene: NA
J gene: TRBJ2-2
clone size: few
CDR3 DNA: TGTGCCAGCAGCTTAGGGGGGACTCGAAACACCGGGGAGCTGTTTTTT
CDR3 protein: CASSLGGTRNTGELFF

V gene: TRBV9
D gene: TRBD1
J gene: TRBJ1-3
clone size: few
CDR3 DNA: TGTGCCAGCAGCGTCCCCGGGACAGCCTCTGGAAACACCATATATTTT
CDR3 protein: CASSVPGTASGNTIYF

V gene: TRBV10-3
D gene: NA
J gene: TRBJ1-2
clone size: NA
CDR3 DNA: TGTGCCATCAGTGAGTCCGACAGGAGTCAATCCTATGGCTACACCTTC
CDR3 protein: CAISESDRSQSYGYTF

V gene: TRBV12-3/TRBV12-4
D gene: NA
J gene: TRBJ1-1
clone size: NA
CDR3 DNA: TGTGCCAGCCGACGGACCTGGAACACTGAAGCTTTCTTT
CDR3 protein: CASRRTWNTEAFF

V gene: TRBV30
D gene: NA
J gene: TRBJ2-7
clone size: NA
CDR3 DNA: TGTGCCTGGAGTAGGGGGGCCGGGACCTCCTACGAGCAGTACTTC
CDR3 protein: CAWSRGAGTSYEQYF

V gene: TRBV24-1
D gene: TRBD2
J gene: TRBJ2-2
clone size: NA
CDR3 DNA: TGTGCCTCAGGCGGGGGGGACACCGGGGAGCTGTTTTTT
CDR3 protein: CASGGGDTGELFF

V gene: TRBV11-2
D gene: NA
J gene: TRBJ2-2
clone size: NA
CDR3 DNA: TGTGCCAGCAGCTTAGAATGGGTGACTTCCCCGGCCGGGGAGCTGTTTTTT
CDR3 protein: CASSLEWVTSPAGELFF

V gene: TRBV5-1
D gene: TRBD1
J gene: TRBJ1-2
clone size: NA
CDR3 DNA: TGCGCCAGCAGCTCGGGACAGGGGGCTGACTATGGCTACACCTTC
CDR3 protein: CASSSGQGADYGYTF

V gene: TRBV5-1
D gene: TRBD1
J gene: TRBJ1-1
clone size: few
CDR3 DNA: TGCGCCAGCAGCATACAGGGGCTGGGCGTGAACACTGAAGCTTTCTTT
CDR3 protein: CASSIQGLGVNTEAFF

V gene: TRBV11-3
D gene: NA
J gene: TRBJ2-3
clone size: NA
CDR3 DNA: TGTGCCAGCAGCTGGACGCCGGGCACAGATACGCAGTATTTT
CDR3 protein: CASSWTPGTDTQYF

V gene: TRBV5-5
D gene: NA
J gene: TRBJ2-7
clone size: once
CDR3 DNA: TGTGCCAGCAGCTTGGTAGGTACCTACGAGCAGTACTTC
CDR3 protein: CASSLVGTYEQYF

V gene: TRBV7-3
D gene: TRBD1
J gene: TRBJ1-3
clone size: NA
CDR3 DNA: TGTGCCAGCTTCCCGGGACAGGGGCCGGGGGTGCGAAACACCATATATTTT
CDR3 protein: CASFPGQGPGVRNTIYF

V gene: TRBV5-6
D gene: NA
J gene: TRBJ1-4
clone size: NA
CDR3 DNA: TGTGCCAGCAGCTTCACAGGGAATGAAAAACTGTTTTTT
CDR3 protein: CASSFTGNEKLFF

V gene: TRBV6-5
D gene: NA
J gene: TRBJ1-4
clone size: NA
CDR3 DNA: TGTGCCAGCGGGTCCGGGGCGGCTAATGAAAAACTGTTTTTT
CDR3 protein: CASGSGAANEKLFF

V gene: TRBV7-2
D gene: TRBD2
J gene: TRBJ2-5
clone size: NA
CDR3 DNA: TGTGCCAGCAGCCCGACCGGGACTAGGGGCGAGACCCAGTACTTC
CDR3 protein: CASSPTGTRGETQYF

V gene: TRBV4-2
D gene: NA
J gene: TRBJ1-2
clone size: NA
CDR3 DNA: TGTGCCAGCAGCCAAGGGGCTGAGCATTATGTCGGCTACACCTTC
CDR3 protein: CASSQGAEHYVGYTF

V gene: TRBV6-1
D gene: TRBD1
J gene: TRBJ1-5
clone size: NA
CDR3 DNA: TGTGCCAGCAGTGAAGAACATCGGACAGGGCGCTCCAATCAGCCCCAGCATTTT
CDR3 protein: CASSEEHRTGRSNQPQHF

V gene: TRBV27
D gene: NA
J gene: TRBJ1-1
clone size: NA
CDR3 DNA: TGTGCCAGCAGTACGAAAACGGGACTCTCGACCACTGAAGCTTTCTTT
CDR3 protein: CASSTKTGLSTTEAFF

V gene: TRBV7-9
D gene: TRBD2
J gene: TRBJ2-1
clone size: NA
CDR3 DNA: TGTGCCAGCAGTTGGCAAGGGGCGGGAGGGCCGTTGTTCTTC
CDR3 protein: CASSWQGAGGPLFF

V gene: TRBV7-2
D gene: NA
J gene: TRBJ2-2
clone size: NA
CDR3 DNA: TGTGCCAGCAGCTTAAGACTTCTCCTAACAGGTTACGGCACCGGGGAGCTGTTTTTT
CDR3 protein: CASSLRLLLTGYGTGELFF